These 12 T cell receptor beta chains originate from one sample sequenced in a study of blood T cell repertoires in COVID-19. Clones were read by immunoSEQ multiplex PCR, and TCRdb kept only the in-frame ones, dropping some. Among 120,000 or so clones listed, 72% were seen once. The sample was peripheral blood. These receptors came from an older woman with acute or convalescent COVID-19.

The V gene is TRBV5-1, the J gene TRBJ2-7; 9 nucleotides agree with TRBD1. With V trimmed by 4 bases and J by 4 bases, 6 bases remained unmatched. Germline values: CDR1 SGHRS, CDR2 YFSETQ. The CDR3 is 14 amino acids. The CDR3 DNA reads as TGCGCCAGCAGCCAGAGACAGGGGGAATACGAGCAGTACTTC. Protein sequence: CASSQRQGEYEQYF.

The chain employs TRBV24-1 and TRBJ2-1; 11 bases are a match to TRBD1. CDR1 and CDR2 (germline): KGHDR, SFDVKD. CDR3 length equals 16 residues. V shed 3 bases and J 6 bases; nucleotides not matched to a gene: 6. Written as DNA, the CDR3 is TGTGCCACCAGTGATCCAGGACAGGGGGCGAGCAATGAGCAGTTCTTC. Its translation is CATSDPGQGASNEQFF.

The chain couples TRBV6-5 to TRBJ1-2, with D possibly being TRBD1 (6 bases). V was pared by 5 bases and J by 9 bases, with 22 bases between. CDR3 size: 15 residues. Germline-derived CDR1 and CDR2 are MNHEY and SVGAGI. CDR3 loop: CASSNWDNAGTSYTF. The CDR3 coding sequence is TGTGCCAGCAGTAACTGGGACAATGCGGGTACTAGCTACACCTTC.

V is TRBV18 and J is TRBJ1-3, with D possibly TRBD1 on 5 matching bases. V was cut by 5 bases and J by 0 bases, with 11 bases left in between. From germline, CDR1 is KGHSH and CDR2 LQKENI. The CDR3 is 15 amino acids. This chain's CDR3 is CASSSRTYSGNTIYF. The CDR3 coding sequence is TGTGCCAGCTCATCACGGACATACTCTGGAAACACCATATATTTT.

Details on this clone: The same CDR3 also results from other DNA sequences found in this sample. The gene calls are TRBV5-4 and TRBJ1-2, with 8 bases that match TRBD1. V lost 3 bases and J lost 4; bases outside the gene matches: 2. Germline CDR1 is SGHNT and CDR2 is YYREEE (reference sequence). This CDR3 contains 13 residues. CDR3 protein: CASSSGQGYGYTF. CDR3 bases: TGTGCCAGCAGCTCAGGACAGGGCTATGGCTACACCTTC. The full variable domain, completed using reference TRBV5-4 and TRBJ1-2, is ETGVTQSPTHLIKTRGQQVTLRCSSQSGHNTVSWYQQALGQGPQFIFQYYREEENGRGNFPPRFSGLQFPNYSSELNVNALELDDSALYLCASSSGQGYGYTFGSGTRLTVV.

The chain uses TRBV14 and TRBJ2-2; 8 nucleotides agree with TRBD2. The V and J ends lost 2 bases and 3 bases, in that order; junction bases with no gene match: 11. The CDR3 runs 18 residues. The germline CDR1 and CDR2 sequences are SGHDN and FVKESK. The CDR3 loop is CASSQPFTSGGYTGELFF. The CDR3 DNA is TGTGCCAGCAGCCAACCCTTCACGAGCGGGGGTTACACCGGGGAGCTGTTTTTT.

This chain joins TRBV5-1 and TRBJ2-5; 7 bases are shared with TRBD2. This CDR3 has 16 residues. Trimming took 5 bases from V and 1 from J; bases not matched to a gene: 11. The germline V gene has CDR1 SGHRS and CDR2 YFSETQ. CDR3 loop: CASRPPAAGVQETQYF. In DNA form, the CDR3 reads TGCGCCAGCAGACCTCCCGCGGCGGGGGTCCAAGAGACCCAGTACTTC.

The V call is TRBV7-8, the J call TRBJ2-1; 11 bases are a match to TRBD1. Germline V gene data show CDR1 as SGHVS and CDR2 as FQNEAQ. V lost 3 bases, J lost 1 base, and 8 bases stayed unmatched. The CDR3 totals 18 residues. For the CDR3, the DNA is TGTGCCAGCAGCTTGAAAGGGACAGGGGGACTTTCCTACAATGAGCAGTTCTTC. Amino acid sequence: CASSLKGTGGLSYNEQFF.

The V call is TRBV7-9, the J call TRBJ2-3; D is unresolved. The germline V gene encodes CDR1 SEHNR and CDR2 FQNEAQ (reference sequence). The CDR3 extends over 14 amino acids. V was cut by 3 bases and J by 2 bases, with 9 bases left in between. CDR3 sequence: CASSFSHPTDTQYF. DNA for the CDR3: TGTGCCAGCAGCTTTAGCCATCCCACAGATACGCAGTATTTT.

This clone has a handful of counts. The CDR3 spells CASSTAAGRTEAFF. Here the CDR3 DNA reads TGTGCCAGTAGTACGGCGGCAGGGCGCACTGAAGCTTTCTTT. The chain combines TRBV19 with TRBJ1-1; D possibly corresponds to TRBD1 (5 bases). The CDR3 runs 14 residues. Deletions cut 4 bases from V and 4 bases from J, with 13 bases between. CDR1 and CDR2 from the germline V gene are LNHDA and SQIVND (reference sequence).

The V call is TRBV7-8, the J call TRBJ1-5, with a tentative D call TRBD1 (5 bases). CDR1 is SGHVS and CDR2 is FQNEAQ in the germline V gene. Trimming took 5 bases from V and 6 from J, leaving 17 bases between them. CDR3 length equals 15 residues. The CDR3 sequence is CASSLREGSAQPQHF. The CDR3 DNA sequence: TGTGCCAGCAGCCTCAGGGAGGGATCGGCTCAGCCCCAGCATTTT. Based on the CDR3 plus reference TRBV7-8 and TRBJ1-5, the full variable domain is GAGVSQSPRYKVAKRGQDVALRCDPISGHVSLFWYQQALGQGPEFLTYFQNEAQLDKSGLPSDRFFAERPEGSVSTLKIQRTQQEDSAVYLCASSLREGSAQPQHFGDGTRLSIL.

The chain carries TRBV6-2 or TRBV6-3 and TRBJ1-5, with D unclear. Trimming removed 5 bases from V and 6 bases from J, with 8 bases in between. The CDR3 length is 12 residues. Germline V gene sequence: CDR1 MNHEY, CDR2 SVGEGT. DNA for the CDR3: TGTGCCAGCAGTCGAACACCTCAGCCCCAGCATTTT. It is translated as CASSRTPQPQHF.